This T cell receptor beta chain was profiled in a study of T cells in Graves' hyperthyroidism and ophthalmopathy (dated by TCRdb to the late 2010s). Study-wide context: Peripheral blood was collected at initial diagnosis, before any treatment. Prospective prediction of ophthalmopathy was tested in an independent validation cohort consisting of fewer than 20 hyperthyroidism patients and around 17 patients who later progressed to ophthalmopathy. To identify TCR V-J signatures that set the groups apart, the researchers used a discovery cohort of about a hundred patients, made up of some 41 with Graves' ophthalmopathy and about 55 with stable Graves' hyperthyroidism. For training and testing, the roughly 93 patients in the discovery cohort were randomly divided in a 7:3 ratio. Following sampling, methimazole starting at 30 mg daily was given to hyperthyroidism patients, and high-dose intravenous methylprednisolone was given to ophthalmopathy patients. The study also compared thyroid tissue and blood T-cell repertoires from over 5 Graves' hyperthyroidism patients. TCR Vbeta CDR3 sequencing of 135 peripheral blood samples (43 ophthalmopathy, roughly 74 hyperthyroidism and roughly 17 progressor patients) is reported in the paper.

Moderately to severely active disease, a Clinical Activity Score of at least 3, a NOSPECS grade of at least 4, and a duration under 3 months were present in ophthalmopathy patients. The study excluded patients with uncontrolled infections, other autoimmune diseases, pregnancy or lactation. Clinical symptoms, serum thyroxine and TRAb, thyroid ultrasound, and orbital computed tomography formed the basis for the diagnoses. PBMCs were separated from under 12 ml of fresh peripheral blood using Ficoll-Paque density gradient centrifugation. Total RNA was extracted using Trizol reagent, and RNA quality was assessed on an Agilent 2100 Bioanalyzer. V trim: 3 bases; J trim: 0 bases; unmatched bases: 1. The germline V gene yields SGHAT for CDR1 and FQNNGV for CDR2. The CDR3 runs 14 residues from the cysteine to the phenylalanine. Only the CDR3 DNA stays, 42 bases, in frame from base 1. This clonotype has a count of ten or more. The antigen it binds to is not known. Per-nucleotide qualities are absent, and no much larger clonotype sits a single base away.

The TCR beta CDR3 regions were amplified from RNA transcripts. The first round of RT-PCR for the TCR CDR3 was performed with the HTBI primer set and the Qiagen OneStep RT-PCR kit. A second multiplex PCR round built the libraries, followed by size selection and purification. Paired-end sequencing of the libraries was performed with 100 bp reads on an Illumina HiSeq2000. The study's processing was this. SOAPnuke was used to process the raw data, throwing out any read that contained adapters or uncalled bases, had a mean Phred below 15, or lacked an exact constant-primer or identifier match. COPE v1.2.5 was used to merge high-quality paired reads, and clonotypes were defined as unique nucleotide sequences. MiTCR v1.1 was used to align clonotypes to the IMGT TRBV, TRBD and TRBJ reference segments. Analysis was restricted to V-J combinations with a frequency above 0.0001, which covered about 99% of repertoires. The TCS score was defined as F50 (clonal expansion) divided by E x V (chaos), with BLOSUM62-based TCRdist calculated between CDR3 peptides within each V-J. Welch's t-statistics and random forest reduced approximately 520 V-J features to 10 to 15, which were used in a naive Bayes classifier (R e1071). The Morisita-Horn index was used to measure how similar the thyroid and blood repertoires were. TCRdb trimmed the raw reads at Q25, called clones with MiXCR and kept productive beta chains. Rows are combined by CDR3 protein, so each entry shows the most common genes and DNA. None of the V and J calls come from the authors' own analysis; TCRdb made them. This sample comprises more than 500,000 distinct CDR3 sequences, around 15% of them detected only once. The ten largest clones represent 3.5% to 4.5% of the sample.

What the authors observed across the whole study: Sample size was not statistically predetermined, and investigators were not blinded to group allocation. A 13 V-J signature model separated ophthalmopathy from stable hyperthyroidism, with over 85% sensitivity and approximately 81% specificity in cross-validation and 80%/75% in testing. During validation, the model predicted progression to ophthalmopathy a median of about 6.5 months ahead of onset, with roughly 65% sensitivity and about 75% specificity. Most expanded thyroid clonotypes (frequency above 0.001) were also detected in blood, suggesting blood repertoires may reflect thyroid immune responses.

Sequencing was done on a sample of blood. The V gene is TRBV11-2 and the J gene is TRBJ1-2; 7 central nucleotides agree with TRBD1. This receptor was identified in a woman aged 40 to 49 with Graves' ophthalmopathy. The CDR3 has the sequence CASSLGQTNYGYTF. DNA sequence: TGTGCCAGCAGCTTGGGACAGACTAACTATGGCTACACCTTC.